This TCR beta chain was recovered during a study of PD-1 blockade in mismatch repair-deficient tumors. Study details: Patients had around 12 mismatch repair-deficient cancer types, all previously treated and progressing.

The CDR3 extends over 12 amino acids. Germline trimming cut 5 bases from V and 5 bases from J; bases unmatched to any gene: 3. Germline V gives CDR1 SGHAT, CDR2 FQNNGV. The protocol was immunoSEQ multiplex PCR, while the TCRdb copy is restricted to in-frame clones and leaves out a portion. The top ten hold about 8% of the sample, which has 50,000 or so clones, over 75% seen once. This clone has a handful of counts. The chain uses TRBV11-2 and TRBJ2-7; 7 bases agree with TRBD1. The TCR comes from an adult with mismatch repair-deficient cancer. The material was peripheral blood, obtained about 4.5 months after starting pembrolizumab. The CDR3 here is CASSGDRDEQYF. CDR3 coding DNA: TGTGCCAGCAGCGGTGACAGGGACGAGCAGTACTTC.